The 14 T cell receptor beta chains below were found in one sample sequenced in a study of T cells in Graves' hyperthyroidism and ophthalmopathy. Amplified TCR beta CDR3 regions came from RNA transcripts. The HTBI primer set drove a first-round RT-PCR of the TCR CDR3. TCRdb reprocessed the multiplex PCR reads with MiXCR, giving one entry per CDR3 protein. Of 37,000 or so distinct CDR3 sequences in the sample, roughly half are singletons; the top ten hold roughly a sixth. Sequenced material: blood. These receptors were taken from a middle-aged man with Graves' ophthalmopathy.

This clonotype was seen repeatedly, ten times or more. As DNA, the CDR3 is TGTGCCAGCTTAGACAGGATCCAAGCTTTCTTT. Encoded protein: CASLDRIQAFF. The V gene is TRBV28, the J gene TRBJ1-1, with D possibly being TRBD1 (6 bases). Germline V gene data show CDR1 as MDHEN and CDR2 as SYDVKM. V shed 8 bases and J shed 9 bases, with 13 bases lying between them. The CDR3 covers 11 residues.

V is TRBV20-1 and J is TRBJ2-1, with D possibly matching TRBD1 (5 bases). The end of the DNA aligns better with TRBJ2-3, so the J call may be wrong. CDR1 and CDR2 (germline): DFQATT, SNEGSKA (reference sequence). The CDR3 is 14 amino acids. Here the CDR3 DNA reads TGCAGTGCCTCCACAGGTATCTCCTACAATGAGCAGTATTTT. Its translation: CSASTGISYNEQYF.

V is TRBV5-6 and J is TRBJ2-6; D perhaps matches TRBD2 (5 bases). The CDR3 runs to 15 residues. The germline V gene has CDR1 SGHDT and CDR2 YYEEEE. With 4 bases removed from V and 1 base from J, the gap between germline ends came to 9 bases. In nucleotides, the CDR3 is TGTGCCAGCAGCCCATCGGGGTCTGGGGCCAACGTCCTGACTTTC. This encodes CASSPSGSGANVLTF.

This clonotype has a count of ten or more. The rearrangement links TRBV20-1 to TRBJ2-6; tentatively, D is TRBD1 or TRBD2 (5 bases each). CDR3 length: 15 residues. V lost 3 bases and J 1 base, leaving 10 bases between the germline ends. Germline loops: CDR1 DFQATT, CDR2 SNEGSKA (reference sequence). The CDR3 DNA is TGCAGTGCTAGGGTAGGGACGTCTGGGGCCAACGTCCTGACTTTC. Its protein is CSARVGTSGANVLTF.

Remarks on this clonotype: Relative to the germline gene, one junction end is altered; a read error may explain this. The rearrangement uses TRBV19 and TRBJ2-2; 9 bases map to TRBD1. The CDR3 length is 15 residues. Looked up from germline, CDR1 is LNHDA and CDR2 is SQIVND (reference sequence). CDR3 sequence reads: CASSIVTGGYGELFF. CDR3 DNA: TGTGCCAGCAGTATAGTCACAGGGGGCTACGGGGAGCTGTTTTTT.

Concerning this clonotype: Lacking the conserved final phenylalanine or tryptophan, this CDR3 likely reflects a read error. The DNA is left out, because the CDR3 cannot be placed on it with certainty; the CDR3 is given as TCRdb lists it. The V call is TRBV5-4, the J call TRBJ2-2. Germline CDR1 and CDR2: SGHNT and YYREEE (reference sequence). The CDR3 is made up of 14 amino acids, end residues included. This CDR3 reads CASSLRGNTGELVL.

By sample fraction, this clonotype is medium-sized. The CDR3: CASSVVGKGYTF. The CDR3 region has the DNA TGTGCCAGCAGCGTAGTGGGGAAGGGCTACACCTTC. The chain joins TRBV9 to TRBJ1-2; D is ambiguous. Looked up from germline, CDR1 is SGDLS and CDR2 is YYNGEE. V was shortened by 0 bases and J by 8 bases, with 8 bases between the two germline ends. CDR3 length: 12 amino acids.

Turning to this clonotype: This is likely a read error, given that the CDR3 carries no conserved phenylalanine or tryptophan at its end. This sequence joins TRBV7-3 and TRBJ2-2; D gene uncertain. This CDR3 region has 13 residues. In germline, CDR1 is SGHTA, CDR2 FQGTGA. CDR3 DNA: TGTACCAGCAGCTTAAGTCCGACCGGGGAGCTGTTTCCT. This sequence encodes CTSSLSPTGELFP.

About this clonotype itself: This CDR3 is missing its conserved last phenylalanine or tryptophan, likely due to a read error. The gene calls are TRBV20-1 and TRBJ2-2, with TRBD1 matching 10 bases. Trimming cost V 3 bases and J 2 bases; bases outside gene matches: 12. This CDR3 contains 18 residues. Per the germline V gene, CDR1 is DFQATT and CDR2 is SNEGSKA (reference sequence). CDR3 coding DNA: TGCAGTGCTAGGGGACCGGGACAGGGGCGGAGTAACACCGGGGAGCTGTTTTCT. Its protein product is CSARGPGQGRSNTGELFS.

This clonotype has only a few counts. This chain uses TRBV29-1 with TRBJ2-1; tentatively, D is TRBD2 (5 bases). There are 11 residues in the CDR3. From germline, CDR1 is SQVTM and CDR2 ANQGSEA. Trimming pared 4 bases from V and 7 bases from J, leaving 8 bases between. The CDR3 region has the DNA TGCAGCGTTGGGGGAGCGAATGAGCAGTTCTTC. This translates into CSVGGANEQFF.

CDR3 region: CASSLEGISTDTQFF. The CDR3, as DNA: TGCGCCAGCAGCTTGGAGGGGATAAGCACAGATACGCAGTTCTTC. The V and J genes are TRBV5-1 and TRBJ2-1, with a weak D call TRBD1 (5 bases). V lost 0 bases to trimming and J lost 12 bases, with 19 bases between them. Germline V CDR1 and CDR2: SGHRS, YFSETQ. The CDR3 is 15 amino acids. The complete variable domain, with remaining parts taken from reference TRBV5-1 and TRBJ2-1, reads KAGVTQTPRYLIKTRGQQVTLSCSPISGHRSVSWYQQTPGQGLQFLFEYFSETQRNKGNFPGRFSGRQFSNSRSEMNVSTLELGDSALYLCASSLEGISTDTQFFGPGTRLTVL.

This clonotype was seen at least ten times. The chain links TRBV6-2 or TRBV6-3 to TRBJ2-7; 7 bases fit TRBD1. Looked up from germline, CDR1 is MNHEY and CDR2 is SVGEGT. CDR3 size: 12 residues. V trimming: 2 bases; J trimming: 5 bases; junction bases outside the gene matches: 0. CDR3 sequence: CASSYQGDEQYF. The CDR3 coding sequence is TGTGCCAGCAGTTACCAGGGGGACGAGCAGTACTTC.

On this clonotype itself: A read error may account for a junction end that differs from germline. The V and J genes are TRBV2 and TRBJ2-3, with D tentatively TRBD1 (6 bases). This CDR3 has 15 residues. Looked up from germline, CDR1 is SNHLY and CDR2 is FYNNEI. The CDR3 region is CTSGPDRPNTDTQYF. CDR3 coding DNA: TGTACCAGCGGTCCAGACAGGCCTAACACAGATACGCAGTATTTT.

There are many counts of this clonotype. The V call is TRBV7-3, the J call TRBJ2-1, with 7 nucleotides matching TRBD2. This CDR3 contains 16 residues. V lost 2 bases and J lost 5; bases outside the gene matches: 9. Germline V CDR1 and CDR2: SGHTA, FQGTGA. CDR3: CASSLGRASGNNEQFF. CDR3 nucleotide sequence: TGTGCCAGCAGCTTAGGGCGGGCTAGCGGCAACAATGAGCAGTTCTTC.